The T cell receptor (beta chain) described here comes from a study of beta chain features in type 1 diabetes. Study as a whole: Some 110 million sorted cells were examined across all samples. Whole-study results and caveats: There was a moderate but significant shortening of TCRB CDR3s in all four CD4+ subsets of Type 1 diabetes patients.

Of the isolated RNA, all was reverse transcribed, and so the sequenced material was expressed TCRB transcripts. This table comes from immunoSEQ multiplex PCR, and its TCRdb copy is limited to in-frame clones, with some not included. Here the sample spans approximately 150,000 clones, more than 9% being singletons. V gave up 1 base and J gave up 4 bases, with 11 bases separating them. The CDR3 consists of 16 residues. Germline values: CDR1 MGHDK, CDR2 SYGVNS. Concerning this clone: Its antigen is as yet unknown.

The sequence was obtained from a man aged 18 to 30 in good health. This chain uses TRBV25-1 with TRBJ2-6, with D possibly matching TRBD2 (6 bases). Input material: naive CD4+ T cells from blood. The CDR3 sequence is CASSEWGVAGANVLTF. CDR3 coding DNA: TGTGCCAGCAGTGAATGGGGGGTAGCCGGGGCCAACGTCCTGACTTTC.